One and the same sample provided the 5 T cell receptor beta chains below, sequenced in a study of T cells in narcolepsy. TCRdb's table, derived via immunoSEQ multiplex PCR, lists solely in-frame clones and lacks some. This table holds 20,000 to 30,000 clones, approximately 60% found once. The sample was memory (CD45RA-) CD4+ T cells from blood. All receptors derive from a human donor in good health.

The chain is built from TRBV6-1 and TRBJ2-5, with 7 nucleotides matching TRBD2. The trim removed 11 bases at V and 1 base at J, leaving 7 bases unmatched. Germline V gene sequence: CDR1 MNHNS, CDR2 SASEGT. This CDR3 is built from 13 residues. The CDR3 DNA reads as TGTGCCGGGATGGGACTACCCCAAGAGACCCAGTACTTC. Protein: CAGMGLPQETQYF.

The chain has TRBV5-1 and TRBJ2-5; TRBD2 matches 11 bases. The CDR3 runs 17 residues. V lost 0 bases, J lost 5 bases, and 9 bases stayed unmatched. From germline, CDR1 is SGHRS and CDR2 YFSETQ. CDR3 region: CASSLAASGGQRETQYF. The CDR3 nucleotides read TGCGCCAGCAGCTTGGCTGCTAGCGGGGGGCAAAGGGAGACCCAGTACTTC.

V and J are TRBV10-3 and TRBJ1-2, with D unclear. The CDR3 extends over 16 amino acids. The V and J ends lost 11 bases and 3 bases respectively, with 25 bases between them. In germline, CDR1 is ENHRY, CDR2 SYGVKD. The CDR3 DNA sequence: TGTGCCTCCTCAGCAGTTCAGGTTTTAAGGGACTATGGCTACACCTTC. Its protein product is CASSAVQVLRDYGYTF.

This clone was picked up one time. The rearrangement joins TRBV7-3 to TRBJ2-1; D remains unclear. V gave up 0 bases and J gave up 13 bases, with 13 bases separating them. Germline loops: CDR1 SGHTA, CDR2 FQGTGA. This CDR3 region has 13 residues. CDR3 DNA sequence: TGTGCCAGCAGCTTAACCAGACTCGACCCCCAGTTCTTC. Protein: CASSLTRLDPQFF.

This chain links TRBV19 with TRBJ1-2; D is perhaps TRBD1 (6 bases). V was cut by 5 bases and J by 1 base, with 23 bases left in between. This CDR3 contains 18 residues. Germline loops: CDR1 LNHDA, CDR2 SQIVND (reference sequence). The CDR3 region has the DNA TGTGCCAGTAGTCCGCTCCGGGACATCTCTCCCCTTAACTATGGCTACACCTTC. Its translation: CASSPLRDISPLNYGYTF.